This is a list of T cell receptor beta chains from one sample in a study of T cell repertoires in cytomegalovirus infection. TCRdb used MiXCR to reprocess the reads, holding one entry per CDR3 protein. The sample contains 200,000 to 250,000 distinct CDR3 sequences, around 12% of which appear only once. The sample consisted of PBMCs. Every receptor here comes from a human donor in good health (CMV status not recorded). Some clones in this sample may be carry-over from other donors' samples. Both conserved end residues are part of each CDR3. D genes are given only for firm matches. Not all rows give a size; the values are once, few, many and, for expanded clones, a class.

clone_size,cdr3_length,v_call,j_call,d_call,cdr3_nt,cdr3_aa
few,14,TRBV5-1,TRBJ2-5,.,TGCGCCAGCAGCTTGTCCAAGAGCGGTGAGACCCAGTACTTC,CASSLSKSGETQYF
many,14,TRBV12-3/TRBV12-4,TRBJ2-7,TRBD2,TGTGCCAGCAGTTTTCTGGGGGGGAACTACGAGCAGTACTTC,CASSFLGGNYEQYF
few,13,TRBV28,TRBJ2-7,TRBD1,TGTGCCACCGAGGACAGGGGTCTTTACGAGCAGTACTTC,CATEDRGLYEQYF
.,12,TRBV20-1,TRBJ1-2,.,TGCAGTATACATCATCGGGAAAGGGGCTACACCTTC,CSIHHRERGYTF
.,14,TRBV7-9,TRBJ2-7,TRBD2,TGTGCCAGCAGCTCCAGCGGGACCTCCTACGAGCAGTACTTC,CASSSSGTSYEQYF
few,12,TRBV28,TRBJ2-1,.,TGTGCCAGCAGTTCTTGGACGAGTGAGCAGTTCTTC,CASSSWTSEQFF
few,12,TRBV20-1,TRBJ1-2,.,TGCAGTGCTAGAGACCGAGACTATGGCTACACCTTC,CSARDRDYGYTF
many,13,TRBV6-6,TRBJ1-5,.,TGTGCCAGCACTCCCACCGGCAATCAGCCCCAGCATTTT,CASTPTGNQPQHF
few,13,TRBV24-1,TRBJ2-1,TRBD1,TGTGCCACCAGCCCAACAGGGGACGATGAGCAGTTCTTC,CATSPTGDDEQFF
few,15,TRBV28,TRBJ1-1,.,TGTGCCAGCATCAAAACCTCCGTTACGAACACTGAAGCTTTCTTT,CASIKTSVTNTEAFF
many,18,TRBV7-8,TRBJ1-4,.,TGTGCCAGCAGCTTCACCCACAGGTCTAGAGGAACTAATGAAAAACTGTTTTTT,CASSFTHRSRGTNEKLFF
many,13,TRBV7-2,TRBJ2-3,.,TGTGCCAGCAGCCAGATGCAGGGCGATACGCAGTATTTT,CASSQMQGDTQYF
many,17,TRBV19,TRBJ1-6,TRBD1,TGTGCCAGTAGTATAGACGGGGACAGCGGCCTTCTTTCACCCCTCCACTTT,CASSIDGDSGLLSPLHF
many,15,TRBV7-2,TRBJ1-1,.,TGTGCCAGCAGCTTAGAAATAGGGGGATGGACTGAAGCTTTCTTT,CASSLEIGGWTEAFF
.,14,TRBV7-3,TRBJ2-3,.,TGTGCCAGCAGCCCCGGGGCCGCTTCCGATACGCAGTTTTTT,CASSPGAASDTQFF
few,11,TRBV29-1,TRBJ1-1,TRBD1,TGCAGCGGCCACAGGGGCACTGAAGCTTTCTTT,CSGHRGTEAFF
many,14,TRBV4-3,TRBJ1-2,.,TGCGCCAGCAGCCAGACCGACAGGCTCTATGGCTACACCTTC,CASSQTDRLYGYTF